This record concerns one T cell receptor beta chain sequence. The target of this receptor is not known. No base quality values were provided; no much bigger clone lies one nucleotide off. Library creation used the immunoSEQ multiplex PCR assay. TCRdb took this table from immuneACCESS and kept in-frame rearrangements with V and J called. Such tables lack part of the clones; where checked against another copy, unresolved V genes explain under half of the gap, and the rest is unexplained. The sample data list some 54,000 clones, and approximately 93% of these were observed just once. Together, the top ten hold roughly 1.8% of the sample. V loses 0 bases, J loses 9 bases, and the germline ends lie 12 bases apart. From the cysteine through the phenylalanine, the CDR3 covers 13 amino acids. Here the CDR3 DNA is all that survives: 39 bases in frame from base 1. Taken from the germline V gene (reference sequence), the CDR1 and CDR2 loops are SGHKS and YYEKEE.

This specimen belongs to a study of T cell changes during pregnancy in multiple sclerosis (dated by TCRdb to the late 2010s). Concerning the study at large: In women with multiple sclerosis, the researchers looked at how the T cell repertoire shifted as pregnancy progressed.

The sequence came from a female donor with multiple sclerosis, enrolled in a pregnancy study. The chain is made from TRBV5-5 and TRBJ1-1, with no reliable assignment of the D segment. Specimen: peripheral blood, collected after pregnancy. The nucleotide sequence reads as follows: TGTGCCAGCAGCTTGGTCCCAGGCCCTCAAGCTTTCTTT. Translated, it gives CASSLVPGPQAFF.